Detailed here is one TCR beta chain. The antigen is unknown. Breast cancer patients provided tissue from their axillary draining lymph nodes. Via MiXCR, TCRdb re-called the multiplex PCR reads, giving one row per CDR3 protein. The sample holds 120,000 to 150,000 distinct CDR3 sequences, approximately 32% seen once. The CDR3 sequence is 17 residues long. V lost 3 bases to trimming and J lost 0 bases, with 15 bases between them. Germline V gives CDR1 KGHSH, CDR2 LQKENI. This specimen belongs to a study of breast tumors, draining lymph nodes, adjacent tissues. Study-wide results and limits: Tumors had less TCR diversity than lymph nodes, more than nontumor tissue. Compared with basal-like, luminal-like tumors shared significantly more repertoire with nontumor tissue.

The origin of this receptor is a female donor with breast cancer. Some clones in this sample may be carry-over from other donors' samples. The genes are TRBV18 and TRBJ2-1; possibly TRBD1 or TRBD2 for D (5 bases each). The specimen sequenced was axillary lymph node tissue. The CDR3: CASSPRVGTLSYNEQFF. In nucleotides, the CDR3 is TGTGCCAGCTCACCGCGAGTCGGGACCCTCTCCTACAATGAGCAGTTCTTC.